This T cell receptor (beta chain) derives from a study of CD8+ T cells in alopecia areata. In each case, RNA was isolated and then reverse transcribed into cDNA as the sequencing template. The table came from immunoSEQ multiplex PCR; TCRdb's copy has only in-frame clones and leaves some out. The data hold 100,000 to 150,000 clones, with under 40% observed a single time. The ends were cut back, 4 bases at V and 8 bases at J, with 15 bases in the middle. This CDR3 comprises 13 residues. Germline-derived CDR1 and CDR2 are SQVTM and ANQGSEA. This chain uses TRBV29-1 with TRBJ2-1; the D gene is possibly TRBD1 (5 bases). The sequence was obtained from a human donor with alopecia areata. The sequenced material came from CD4+ T cells sorted from blood. CDR3 DNA: TGCAGCGTTGCAGGGCGCCTCACCGATGAGCAGTTCTTC. Amino acid sequence: CSVAGRLTDEQFF.